Listed here are 23 T cell receptor beta chains from one sample, sequenced in a study of T cell clonotyping in hematopoietic cell transplantation. Produced via immunoSEQ multiplex PCR; TCRdb's table is partial and in-frame only. Of approximately 9,700 clones in the sample, roughly 71% were seen once. Here the sequenced sample was PBMCs, taken 30 days after allogeneic stem cell transplant. These TCRs come from a female patient aged 40-50 years who had an allogeneic stem cell transplant from a related donor, so T cells may come from the graft donor. Some clones in this sample may be carry-over from other donors' samples.

The chain joins TRBV7-2 to TRBJ1-1; D is undetermined. V gave up 1 base and J gave up 4 bases, with 19 bases separating them. Germline loops: CDR1 SGHTA, CDR2 FQGNSA. This CDR3 is built from 17 residues. Written as DNA, the CDR3 is TGTGCCAGCAGCTTAGTGGTATTGGGCGAGACGAGCACTGAAGCTTTCTTT. Amino acid sequence: CASSLVVLGETSTEAFF.

This clone was observed a single time. Mismatch with germline at one junction end may stem from a read error. This chain uses TRBV10-2 with TRBJ1-5; D is possibly TRBD1 (5 bases). The CDR3 covers 14 residues. Per germline, CDR1 WSHSY and CDR2 SAAADI. The CDR3 is CASSEDSVNQSQHF. CDR3 coding DNA: TGCGCCAGCAGTGAGGACAGCGTCAATCAGTCCCAGCATTTT.

This clone was recorded a few times. The genes are TRBV7-6 and TRBJ2-7, with D possibly matching TRBD1 (5 bases). Germline V gene lookup returns CDR1 SGHVS and CDR2 FNYEAQ. V lost 1 base and J lost 6, with 13 bases in between. CDR3 length: 14 amino acids. CDR3 nucleotides: TGTGCCAGCAGCTTAGGGGCAGGGAACGGCGAGCAGTACTTC. It translates to CASSLGAGNGEQYF.

This clone was found once. CDR3 in DNA: TGCGCCAGCAGCTTGGCCGTAGGACAGGGTTTTGGTGAGCAGTTCTTC. It codes for CASSLAVGQGFGEQFF. The chain combines TRBV5-1 with TRBJ2-1; 8 bases match TRBD1. CDR1 is SGHRS and CDR2 is YFSETQ in the germline V gene. V lost 0 bases to trimming and J lost 9 bases; unmatched junction nucleotides: 11. The CDR3 length is 16 residues. The full variable domain, completed using reference TRBV5-1 and TRBJ2-1, is KAGVTQTPRYLIKTRGQQVTLSCSPISGHRSVSWYQQTPGQGLQFLFEYFSETQRNKGNFPGRFSGRQFSNSRSEMNVSTLELGDSALYLCASSLAVGQGFGEQFFGPGTRLTVL.

The chain links TRBV29-1 to TRBJ1-2; D might be TRBD1 (6 bases). This CDR3 is 11 amino acids long. Germline V gene lookup returns CDR1 SQVTM and CDR2 ANQGSEA. With 3 bases removed from V and 9 bases from J, the gap between germline ends came to 11 bases. DNA of the CDR3: TGCAGCGTTGAGGGGGGGGCGCGCTACACCTTC. Residues: CSVEGGARYTF. Based on the CDR3 plus reference TRBV29-1 and TRBJ1-2, the full variable domain is SAVISQKPSRDICQRGTSLTIQCQVDSQVTMMFWYRQQPGQSLTLIATANQGSEATYESGFVIDKFPISRPNLTFSTLTVSNMSPEDSSIYLCSVEGGARYTFGSGTRLTVV.

The V and J genes are TRBV6-6 and TRBJ2-5; possibly TRBD1 for D (6 bases). Germline-derived CDR1 and CDR2 are MNHNY and SVGAGI (reference sequence). V was cut by 2 bases and J by 4 bases, with 11 bases left in between. The CDR3 sequence is 14 residues long. CDR3 sequence (DNA): TGTGCCAGCAGTTACGGGGTCAGGGGAGAGACCCAGTACTTC. This gives the protein CASSYGVRGETQYF.

This clone was detected only once. The genes are TRBV7-7 and TRBJ2-2; D may be TRBD1 (5 bases). Germline loops: CDR1 SSHAT, CDR2 FNYEAQ (reference sequence). Trimming took 1 base from V and 4 from J, leaving 10 bases between them. CDR3 length: 15 amino acids. CDR3 in amino acids: CASSLDQTATGELFF. DNA of the CDR3: TGTGCCAGCAGCTTAGATCAGACAGCCACCGGGGAGCTGTTTTTT.

The chain joins TRBV11-2 to TRBJ2-3, with 10 bases identical to TRBD2. With 1 base clipped from V and 13 bases from J, the junction kept 5 bases outside the gene matches. Germline CDR1 SGHAT, CDR2 FQNNGV. This CDR3 contains 13 residues. In nucleotides, the CDR3 is TGTGCCAGCAGCTTAGCGTCCAGCGGGGGGGAGTATTTT. Translated, it gives CASSLASSGGEYF. Looking up the rest from reference TRBV11-2 and TRBJ2-3 gives the full variable domain: EAGVAQSPRYKIIEKRQSVAFWCNPISGHATLYWYQQILGQGPKLLIQFQNNGVVDDSQLPKDRFSAERLKGVDSTLKIQPAKLEDSAVYLCASSLASSGGEYFGPGTRLTVL.

This chain links TRBV28 with TRBJ1-3, with D unresolved. Between the trimmed V and J ends, which lost 4 bases and 4 bases, there was a span of 14 bases. Germline V gene sequence: CDR1 MDHEN, CDR2 SYDVKM. This CDR3 region has 15 residues. This CDR3 is CASSSLPPQGNTIYF. The CDR3 DNA is TGTGCCAGCAGTTCTCTCCCCCCGCAGGGAAACACCATATATTTT.

This chain connects TRBV7-2 to TRBJ1-2, with a weak D call TRBD1 (6 bases). The germline gives CDR1 SGHTA, CDR2 FQGNSA. V was clipped by 5 bases and J by 8 bases, with 18 bases between them. The CDR3 is made up of 14 amino acids. The CDR3 region has the DNA TGTGCCAGCAGCCAATCGCAGGGGCTGGGAGGCTACACCTTC. This translates into CASSQSQGLGGYTF. The variable domain in full, with the rest retrieved from reference TRBV7-2 and TRBJ1-2, is GAGVSQSPSNKVTEKGKDVELRCDPISGHTALYWYRQSLGQGLEFLIYFQGNSAPDKSGLPSDRFSAERTGGSVSTLTIQRTQQEDSAVYLCASSQSQGLGGYTFGSGTRLTVV.

V is TRBV11-3 and J is TRBJ1-6; 7 nucleotides line up with TRBD1. The germline V gene has CDR1 SGHNT and CDR2 YENEEA. The trim removed 4 bases at V and 6 bases at J, leaving 3 bases unmatched. CDR3 length: 14 residues. The CDR3, as DNA: TGTGCCAGCAGCTCGGGACAGCTTAATTCACCCCTCCACTTT. Residues: CASSSGQLNSPLHF.

The chain links TRBV11-3 to TRBJ2-3; no definite D call. CDR1 and CDR2 (germline): SGHNT, YENEEA. The ends were cut back, 1 base at V and 2 bases at J, with 10 bases in the middle. The CDR3 has 15 amino acids. DNA of the CDR3: TGTGCCAGCAGCTTAGGGCTCGAGGCCACAGATACGCAGTATTTT. Residues: CASSLGLEATDTQYF.

V and J are TRBV29-1 and TRBJ2-7; 8 bases match TRBD1. V shed 5 bases and J 4 bases; nucleotides not matched to a gene: 7. The CDR3 covers 13 residues. Germline loops: CDR1 SQVTM, CDR2 ANQGSEA. CDR3 residues: CSVRTGTGYEQYF. The CDR3 DNA reads as TGCAGCGTTAGGACAGGGACAGGTTACGAGCAGTACTTC.

V and J are TRBV7-9 and TRBJ2-2; 7 positions agree with TRBD1. Losses at the gene ends were 7 bases for V and 6 bases for J; bases not matched to a gene: 5. This CDR3 region has 13 residues. Per the germline V gene, CDR1 is SEHNR and CDR2 is FQNEAQ (reference sequence). The CDR3 bases are TGTGCCAGCAAGACAGGGTCGGCCGGGGAGCTGTTTTTT. Its translation: CASKTGSAGELFF.

The chain uses TRBV7-2 and TRBJ1-3; D gene unclear. The length of the CDR3 is 16 residues. The germline CDR1 and CDR2 sequences are SGHTA and FQGNSA. V was pared by 4 bases and J by 0 bases, with 13 bases between. The CDR3, as DNA: TGTGCCAGCAGCTCCCCGGGTGGGTTCTCTGGAAACACCATATATTTT. Its protein is CASSSPGGFSGNTIYF.

Only a few counts were recorded for this clone. The genes are TRBV9 and TRBJ2-5; maybe TRBD2 (5 bases). This CDR3 has 14 residues. The germline CDR1 and CDR2 sequences are SGDLS and YYNGEE. Between the trimmed V and J ends, which lost 3 bases and 3 bases, there was a span of 12 bases. The CDR3 protein is CASSGQPEEETQYF. CDR3 sequence (DNA): TGTGCCAGCAGCGGCCAGCCGGAGGAAGAGACCCAGTACTTC.

This clone has a handful of counts. The genes are TRBV11-3 and TRBJ2-1; maybe TRBD1 (6 bases). Germline CDR1 reads SGHNT; CDR2 reads YENEEA. The CDR3 has 13 residues. Deletions cut 4 bases from V and 6 bases from J, with 10 bases between. The CDR3 DNA is TGTGCCAGCAGCTATACAGGGTTCAATGAGCAGTTCTTC. This translates into CASSYTGFNEQFF.

This clone has more than one count but fewer than ten. The genes are TRBV6-1 and TRBJ1-2; D is unresolved. Per germline, CDR1 MNHNS and CDR2 SASEGT. The CDR3 spans 13 residues. V lost 7 bases and J lost 7, with 16 bases in between. This CDR3 reads CASNSDSYRGYTF. The CDR3 region has the DNA TGTGCCAGCAACTCTGACTCATACCGTGGCTACACCTTC.

This sequence joins TRBV2 and TRBJ2-7, with 8 bases lining up with TRBD1. The CDR3 consists of 14 residues. V lost 4 bases, J lost 4 bases, and 6 bases stayed unmatched. Germline values: CDR1 SNHLY, CDR2 FYNNEI. This chain's CDR3 is CASSAPDRAYEQYF. CDR3 nucleotide sequence: TGTGCCAGCAGTGCTCCGGACAGGGCTTACGAGCAGTACTTC.

V is TRBV5-1 and J is TRBJ1-1, with 9 positions matching TRBD1. Germline trimming cut 4 bases from V and 2 bases from J; bases unmatched to any gene: 6. The CDR3 is 15 amino acids. Looked up from germline, CDR1 is SGHRS and CDR2 is YFSETQ. The CDR3 DNA reads as TGCGCCAGCAGCCTGGGGGACAGGGAAAACACTGAAGCTTTCTTT. Amino acid sequence: CASSLGDRENTEAFF.

The V gene is TRBV30, the J gene TRBJ1-4; D not resolved. V was trimmed by 7 bases and J by 0 bases, leaving 9 bases between them. Germline values: CDR1 GTSNPN, CDR2 SVGIG (reference sequence). The CDR3 runs 13 residues. In DNA, the CDR3 is TGTGCCTATGAACGTGCAACTAATGAAAAACTGTTTTTT. Translation: CAYERATNEKLFF. Full variable domain (remainder filled in from reference TRBV30 and TRBJ1-4): SQTIHQWPATLVQPVGSPLSLECTVEGTSNPNLYWYRQAAGRGLQLLFYSVGIGQISSEVPQNLSASRPQDRQFILSSKKLLLSDSGFYLCAYERATNEKLFFGSGTQLSVL.

The chain's CDR3 is CASNQGLTQYF. CDR3 DNA: TGTGCCAGTAATCAGGGGCTCACGCAGTATTTT. This rearrangement joins TRBV19 to TRBJ2-3; possible D gene TRBD1, 6 bases. V was cut by 7 bases and J by 9 bases, with 11 bases left in between. CDR3 size: 11 residues. Germline CDR1 reads LNHDA; CDR2 reads SQIVND (reference sequence).

The gene calls are TRBV19 and TRBJ2-7; 11 bases are shared with TRBD1. V shed 1 base and J 4 bases; nucleotides not matched to a gene: 3. Germline values: CDR1 LNHDA, CDR2 SQIVND (reference sequence). This CDR3 has 15 residues. CDR3 loop: CASSIGTGGNYEQYF. In DNA, the CDR3 is TGTGCCAGTAGTATAGGGACAGGGGGCAATTACGAGCAGTACTTC.